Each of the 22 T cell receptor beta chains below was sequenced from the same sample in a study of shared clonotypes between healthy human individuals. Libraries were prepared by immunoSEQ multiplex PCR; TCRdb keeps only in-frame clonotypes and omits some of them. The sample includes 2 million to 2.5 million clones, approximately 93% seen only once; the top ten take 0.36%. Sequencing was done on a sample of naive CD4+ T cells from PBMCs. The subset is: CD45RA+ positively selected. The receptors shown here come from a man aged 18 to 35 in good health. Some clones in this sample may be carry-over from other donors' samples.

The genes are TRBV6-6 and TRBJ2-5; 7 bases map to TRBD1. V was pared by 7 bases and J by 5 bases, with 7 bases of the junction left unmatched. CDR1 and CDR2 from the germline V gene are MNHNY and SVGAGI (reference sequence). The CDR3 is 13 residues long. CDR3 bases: TGTGCCAGCACCACAGGGGTCGGGGAGACCCAGTACTTC. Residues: CASTTGVGETQYF.

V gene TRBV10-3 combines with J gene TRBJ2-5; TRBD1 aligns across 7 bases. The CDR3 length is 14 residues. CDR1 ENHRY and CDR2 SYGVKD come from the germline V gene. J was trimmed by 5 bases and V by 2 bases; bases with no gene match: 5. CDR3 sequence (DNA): TGTGCCATCAGTGAGAGACAGGGTGGCGAGACCCAGTACTTC. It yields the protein CAISERQGGETQYF.

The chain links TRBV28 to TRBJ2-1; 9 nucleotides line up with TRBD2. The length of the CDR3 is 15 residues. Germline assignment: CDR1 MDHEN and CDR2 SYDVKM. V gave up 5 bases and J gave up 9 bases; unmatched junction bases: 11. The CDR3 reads CASSPLAGGVIEQFF. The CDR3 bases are TGTGCCAGCAGTCCCCTGGCGGGAGGGGTCATTGAGCAGTTCTTC.

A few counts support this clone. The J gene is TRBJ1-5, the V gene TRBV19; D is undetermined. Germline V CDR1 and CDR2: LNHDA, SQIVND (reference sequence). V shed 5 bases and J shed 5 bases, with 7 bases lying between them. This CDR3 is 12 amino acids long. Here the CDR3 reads CASSSKYQPQHF. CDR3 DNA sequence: TGTGCCAGTAGTTCAAAGTATCAGCCCCAGCATTTT.

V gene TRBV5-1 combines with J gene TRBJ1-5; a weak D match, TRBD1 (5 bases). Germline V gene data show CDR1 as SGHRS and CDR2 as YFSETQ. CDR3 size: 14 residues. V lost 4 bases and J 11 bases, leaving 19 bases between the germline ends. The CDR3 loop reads CASSPRGEAWSQHF. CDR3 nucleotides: TGCGCCAGCAGCCCCCGGGGGGAAGCATGGTCCCAGCATTTT.

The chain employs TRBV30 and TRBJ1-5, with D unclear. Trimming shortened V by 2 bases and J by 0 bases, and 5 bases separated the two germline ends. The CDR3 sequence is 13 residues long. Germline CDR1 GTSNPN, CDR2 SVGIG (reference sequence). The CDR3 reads CAWSWDSNQPQHF. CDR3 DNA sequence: TGTGCCTGGAGTTGGGATAGCAATCAGCCCCAGCATTTT.

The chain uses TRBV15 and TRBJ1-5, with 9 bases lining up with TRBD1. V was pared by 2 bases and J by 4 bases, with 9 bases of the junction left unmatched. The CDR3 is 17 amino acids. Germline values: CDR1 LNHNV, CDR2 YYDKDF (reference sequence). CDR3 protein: CATSRPPGQGGNQPQHF. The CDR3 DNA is TGTGCCACCAGCAGACCCCCGGGACAGGGAGGAAATCAGCCCCAGCATTTT. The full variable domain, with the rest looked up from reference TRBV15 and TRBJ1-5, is DAMVIQNPRYQVTQFGKPVTLSCSQTLNHNVMYWYQQKSSQAPKLLFHYYDKDFNNEADTPDNFQSRRPNTSFCFLDIRSPGLGDTAMYLCATSRPPGQGGNQPQHFGDGTRLSIL.

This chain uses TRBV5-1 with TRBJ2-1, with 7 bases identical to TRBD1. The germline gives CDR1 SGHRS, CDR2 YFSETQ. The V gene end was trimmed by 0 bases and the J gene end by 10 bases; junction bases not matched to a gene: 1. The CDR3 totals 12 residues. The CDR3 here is CASSLETGEQFF. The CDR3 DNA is TGCGCCAGCAGCTTGGAGACAGGGGAGCAGTTCTTC.

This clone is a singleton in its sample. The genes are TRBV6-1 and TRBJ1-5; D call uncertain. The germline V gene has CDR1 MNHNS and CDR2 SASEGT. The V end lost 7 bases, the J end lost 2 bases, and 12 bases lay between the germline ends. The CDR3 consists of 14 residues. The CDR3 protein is CASTRDVGNQPQHF. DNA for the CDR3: TGTGCCAGCACAAGGGATGTAGGCAATCAGCCCCAGCATTTT.

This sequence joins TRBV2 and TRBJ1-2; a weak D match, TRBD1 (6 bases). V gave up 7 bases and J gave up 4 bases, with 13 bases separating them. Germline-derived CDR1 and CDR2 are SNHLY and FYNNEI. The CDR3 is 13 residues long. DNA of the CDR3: TGTGCCAGCACTCCGACAGGCGGCTATGGCTACACCTTC. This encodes CASTPTGGYGYTF. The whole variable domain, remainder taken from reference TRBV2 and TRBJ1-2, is EPEVTQTPSHQVTQMGQEVILRCVPISNHLYFYWYRQILGQKVEFLVSFYNNEISEKSEIFDDQFSVERPDGSNFTLKIRSTKLEDSAMYFCASTPTGGYGYTFGSGTRLTVV.

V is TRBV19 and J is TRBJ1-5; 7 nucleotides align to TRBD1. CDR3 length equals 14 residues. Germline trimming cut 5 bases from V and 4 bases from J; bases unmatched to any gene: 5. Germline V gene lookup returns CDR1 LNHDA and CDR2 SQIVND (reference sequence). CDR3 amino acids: CASSFRDSNQPQHF. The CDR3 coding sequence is TGTGCCAGTAGTTTCAGGGACAGTAATCAGCCCCAGCATTTT.

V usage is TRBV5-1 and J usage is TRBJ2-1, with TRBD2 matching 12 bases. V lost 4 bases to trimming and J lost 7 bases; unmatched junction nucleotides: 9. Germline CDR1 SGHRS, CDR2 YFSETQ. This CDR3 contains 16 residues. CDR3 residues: CASSDTGLAGGNEQFF. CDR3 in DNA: TGCGCCAGCAGCGACACCGGGCTAGCGGGAGGGAATGAGCAGTTCTTC.

The CDR3 sequence is CASRTPDELRTDTQYF. The CDR3 bases are TGTGCCAGCAGAACCCCCGATGAGCTCCGCACAGATACGCAGTATTTT. The gene calls are TRBV7-9 and TRBJ2-3; D remains ambiguous. Looked up from germline, CDR1 is SEHNR and CDR2 is FQNEAQ (reference sequence). The CDR3 consists of 16 residues. Trimming removed 6 bases at V and 1 base at J, with 17 bases between.

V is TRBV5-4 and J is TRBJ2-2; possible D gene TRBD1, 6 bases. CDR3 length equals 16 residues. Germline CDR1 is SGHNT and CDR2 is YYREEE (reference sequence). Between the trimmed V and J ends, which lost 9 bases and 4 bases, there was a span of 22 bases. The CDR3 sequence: CAIRIRTEHSTGELFF. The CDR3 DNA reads TGTGCCATCAGAATCCGGACAGAACATAGCACCGGGGAGCTGTTTTTT.

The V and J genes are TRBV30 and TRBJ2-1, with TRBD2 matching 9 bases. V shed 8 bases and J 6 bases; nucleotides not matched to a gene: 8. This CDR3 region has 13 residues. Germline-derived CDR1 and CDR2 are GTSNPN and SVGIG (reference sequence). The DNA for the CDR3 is TGTGCCAGTAGCGGGAGATCCGGCAATGAGCAGTTCTTC. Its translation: CASSGRSGNEQFF.

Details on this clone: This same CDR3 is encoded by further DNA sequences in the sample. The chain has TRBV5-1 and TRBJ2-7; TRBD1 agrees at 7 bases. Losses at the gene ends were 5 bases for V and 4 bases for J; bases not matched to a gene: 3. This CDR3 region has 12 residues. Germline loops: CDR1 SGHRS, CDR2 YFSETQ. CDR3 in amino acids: CASRRDSYEQYF. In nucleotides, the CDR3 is TGCGCCAGCAGACGGGACAGTTACGAGCAGTACTTC.

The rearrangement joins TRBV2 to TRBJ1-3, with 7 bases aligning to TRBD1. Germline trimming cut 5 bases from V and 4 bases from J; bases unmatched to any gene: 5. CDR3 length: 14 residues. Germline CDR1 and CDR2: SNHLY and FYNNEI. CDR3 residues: CASSRQGQGNTIYF. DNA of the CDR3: TGTGCCAGCAGTAGACAGGGTCAAGGAAACACCATATATTTT.

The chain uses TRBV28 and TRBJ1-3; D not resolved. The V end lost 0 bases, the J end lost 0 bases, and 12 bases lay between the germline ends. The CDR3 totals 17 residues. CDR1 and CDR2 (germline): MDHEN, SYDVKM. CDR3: CASSLWNDPTSGNTIYF. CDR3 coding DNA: TGTGCCAGCAGTTTATGGAACGACCCTACCTCTGGAAACACCATATATTTT.

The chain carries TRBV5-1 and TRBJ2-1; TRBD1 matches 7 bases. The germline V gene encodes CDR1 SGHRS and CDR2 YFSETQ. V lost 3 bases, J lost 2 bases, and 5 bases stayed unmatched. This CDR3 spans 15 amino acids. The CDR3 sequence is CASSSGQPTYNEQFF. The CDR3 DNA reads TGCGCCAGCAGCTCGGGACAGCCGACCTACAATGAGCAGTTCTTC. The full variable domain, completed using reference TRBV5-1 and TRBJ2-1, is KAGVTQTPRYLIKTRGQQVTLSCSPISGHRSVSWYQQTPGQGLQFLFEYFSETQRNKGNFPGRFSGRQFSNSRSEMNVSTLELGDSALYLCASSSGQPTYNEQFFGPGTRLTVL.

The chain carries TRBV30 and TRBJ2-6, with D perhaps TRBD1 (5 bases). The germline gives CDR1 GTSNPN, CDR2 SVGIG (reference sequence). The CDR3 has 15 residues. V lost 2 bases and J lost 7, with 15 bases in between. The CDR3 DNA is TGTGCCTGGAGTATCCAGGCACAGGTAGCCAACGTCCTGACTTTC. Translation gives CAWSIQAQVANVLTF.

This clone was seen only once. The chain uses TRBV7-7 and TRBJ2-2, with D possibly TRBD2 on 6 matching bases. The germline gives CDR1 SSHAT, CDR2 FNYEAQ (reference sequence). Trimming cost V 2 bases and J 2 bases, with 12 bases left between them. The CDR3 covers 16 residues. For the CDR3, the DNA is TGTGCCAGCAGCTTAAGGGAGGTTGAAAACACCGGGGAGCTGTTTTTT. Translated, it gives CASSLREVENTGELFF.

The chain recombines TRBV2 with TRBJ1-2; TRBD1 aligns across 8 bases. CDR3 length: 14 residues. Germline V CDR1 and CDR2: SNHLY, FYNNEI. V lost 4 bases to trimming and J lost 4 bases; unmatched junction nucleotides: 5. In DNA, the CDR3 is TGTGCCAGCAGTGGGGCAGGGGGCGGCTATGGCTACACCTTC. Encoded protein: CASSGAGGGYGYTF.